The 3 T cell receptor beta chains below all came from one sample that was sequenced in a study of shared clonotypes between healthy human individuals (dated by TCRdb to about 2020). The library was obtained by the immunoSEQ multiplex PCR assay. As stored in TCRdb, this immuneACCESS dataset retains in-frame rearrangements with V and J assigned. A fraction of the clones does not appear; measured against another copy, unresolved V genes explain less than half of the discrepancy, and the remainder lacks a known reason. The sample profile shows around 750,000 clones; less than 85% of them were found once. The leading ten clones occupy more than 1.5% of the sample. Sequencing was performed on memory CD4+ T cells sorted from blood. Sample cell subset or site, as interpreted from the label and publication: CD45RA-negative fraction. These receptors were obtained from a woman aged 25 to 45 in good health.

This clone was counted many times. The same CDR3 is also encoded by other DNA sequences in this sample. V and J are TRBV28 and TRBJ2-7; no firm D call. The CDR3 has 11 amino acids. CDR1 MDHEN and CDR2 SYDVKM come from the germline V gene. V lost 5 bases and J lost 4, with 6 bases in between. CDR3 protein: CASSHRYEQYF. The CDR3 nucleotides read TGTGCCAGCAGTCATCGTTACGAGCAGTACTTC.

The chain combines TRBV5-4 with TRBJ2-1; TRBD2 agrees at 10 bases. The CDR3 runs to 16 residues. Germline-derived CDR1 and CDR2 are SGHNT and YYREEE (reference sequence). The J segment lost 3 bases and the V segment lost 0 bases, leaving 3 bases of the junction unmatched. The CDR3 sequence is CASSLGRTSGYNEQFF. The CDR3 DNA reads as TGTGCCAGCAGCTTGGGTCGGACTAGCGGCTACAATGAGCAGTTCTTC.

The chain carries TRBV5-1 and TRBJ2-1; TRBD2 matches 7 bases. The CDR3 consists of 19 residues. Unmatched junction bases numbered 18, after V lost 0 bases and J lost 6 bases. Looked up from germline, CDR1 is SGHRS and CDR2 is YFSETQ. The CDR3, as DNA: TGCGCCAGCAGCTTGGCCCGGGCGGGAGTTCGATTCTACGGCAATGAGCAGTTCTTC. Its protein is CASSLARAGVRFYGNEQFF.